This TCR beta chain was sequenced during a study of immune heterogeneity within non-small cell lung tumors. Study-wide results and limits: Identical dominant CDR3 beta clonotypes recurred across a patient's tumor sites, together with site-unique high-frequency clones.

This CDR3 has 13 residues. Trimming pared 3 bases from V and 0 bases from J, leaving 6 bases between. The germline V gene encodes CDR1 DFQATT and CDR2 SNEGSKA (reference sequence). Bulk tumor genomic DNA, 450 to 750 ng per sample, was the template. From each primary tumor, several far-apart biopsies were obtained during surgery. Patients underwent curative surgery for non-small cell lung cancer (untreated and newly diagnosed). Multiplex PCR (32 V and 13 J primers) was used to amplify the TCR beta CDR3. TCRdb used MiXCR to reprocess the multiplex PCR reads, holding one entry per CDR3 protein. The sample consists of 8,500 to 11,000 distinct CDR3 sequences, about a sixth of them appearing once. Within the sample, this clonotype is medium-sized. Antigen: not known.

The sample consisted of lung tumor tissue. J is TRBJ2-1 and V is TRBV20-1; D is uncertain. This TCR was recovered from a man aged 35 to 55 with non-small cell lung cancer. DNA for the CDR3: TGCAGTGCTAGCTTTCCCTCCTACAATGAGCAGTTCTTC. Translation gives CSASFPSYNEQFF.